The text below deals with one TCR beta chain. The antigen is undetermined. The source of the sample is a study of CXCR3-negative and CXCR3-positive naive CD8 T cells. The authors made the TRB cDNA libraries by 5' RACE using UMI labels. Reprocessing the 5' RACE reads, TCRdb reports a single entry for every CDR3 protein and omits DNA. This table holds 100,000 or so distinct CDR3 sequences. The CDR3 contains 14 residues. Germline CDR1 and CDR2: MDHEN and SYDVKM. CD45RO-CCR7+CD27+CD95- was the phenotype of naive CD8+ T cells. Study results and caveats: Surface CD5 matched across naive subsets, and TRB CDR3 properties served to infer TCR strength. CXCR3-negative naive cells had less hydrophobic TRB CDR3s than did CXCR3-positive naive cells. Naive CXCR3-positive and CXCR3-negative cells shared similar TRBV-TRBJ usage, unlike memory cells.

The TCR sequence derives from a human donor in good health. Some clones in this sample may be carry-over from other donors' samples. Input material: naive CXCR3+ CD8+ T cells from blood. This sample's subset: CD45RO-CCR7+CD27+CD95- naive CD8+ T cells expressing CXCR3 (TNR3+). V and J are TRBV28 and TRBJ2-5; the TCRdb D gene call, TRBD2, has no DNA to confirm it. Here the CDR3 reads CASSKQAGQETQYF. Full variable domain (remainder filled in from reference TRBV28 and TRBJ2-5): DVKVTQSSRYLVKRTGEKVFLECVQDMDHENMFWYRQDPGLGLRLIYFSYDVKMKEKGDIPEGYSVSREKKERFSLILESASTNQTSMYLCASSKQAGQETQYFGPGTRLLVL.